These T cell receptor beta chains were read from a single sample in a study of CDR3 diversity in severe acne. Each CDR3 protein gets one entry after TCRdb re-called the PCR reads with MiXCR. The sample lists roughly 81,000 distinct CDR3 sequences, over 45% occurring once. The sample comprised blood. These receptors were collected from a male donor in good health, serving as a control. CDR3s include the opening cysteine and the closing phenylalanine or tryptophan. D genes are given only for firm matches. Size values are once, few and many counts, or a class for expanded clones, and some rows have none.

>TRBD1|-|TRBJ1-2|TRBV16
TGTGCCAGCAGCCAATCCTCAGGGGGCTATGGCTACACCTTC
CASSQSSGGYGYTF
>TRBD1|-|TRBJ1-2|TRBV7-9
TGTGCCAGCAGCTCACCCGAAACAGGGGCTAACTATGGCTACACCTTC
CASSSPETGANYGYTF
>-|many|TRBJ2-5|TRBV30
TGTGCCTGGAGTGCCCTCGTGGACAAGACCCAGTACTTC
CAWSALVDKTQYF
>-|few|TRBJ2-7|TRBV7-6
TGTGCCAGCAGCCCGTCCCCTTGGGGAGAGGGGGAGCAGTACTTC
CASSPSPWGEGEQYF
>TRBD1|-|TRBJ2-7|TRBV19
TGTGCCAGTAGTATAGGGACAGGGCGCAACTCCTACGAGCAGTACTTC
CASSIGTGRNSYEQYF
>-|-|TRBJ1-2|TRBV12-3/TRBV12-4
TGTGCCAGCGCGAGTCCGGGACCCCTTAAGTATGGCTACACCTTC
CASASPGPLKYGYTF
>-|-|TRBJ2-2|TRBV20-1
TGCAGTGCTAAAGGACAGGCGGGAGTGGATGTCGGGGAGCTGTTTTTT
CSAKGQAGVDVGELFF
>-|-|TRBJ2-2|TRBV5-1
TGCGCCAGCAGCCAACTAGGGACGGTAAACACCGGGGAGCTGTTTTTT
CASSQLGTVNTGELFF
>-|many|TRBJ1-6|TRBV27
TGTGCCAGCAGTTTGAACCCGGAAAGGTTCACCCTCCACTTT
CASSLNPERFTLHF
>-|-|TRBJ1-2|TRBV15
TGTGCCACCAGCAGCATCCTCGGAATTAACTCTAACTATGGCTACACCTTC
CATSSILGINSNYGYTF
>-|-|TRBJ2-1|TRBV5-1
TGCGCCAGCACCCCCGGACTGGTTCCTAGCAATGAGCAGTTCTTC
CASTPGLVPSNEQFF
>-|many|TRBJ2-1|TRBV6-5
TGTGCCAGCAGTTACTCGGTCGTCACGGAGACTAGAAACAATGAGCAGTTCTTC
CASSYSVVTETRNNEQFF
>TRBD1|-|TRBJ1-5|TRBV25-1
TGTGCCAGCAGTACCCGACAGGGAAGTCAGCCCCAGCATTTT
CASSTRQGSQPQHF
>TRBD1|medium-sized|TRBJ2-7|TRBV4-1
TGCGCCAGCAGCCAAGTAGGGGACAGAAACTACGAGCAGTACTTC
CASSQVGDRNYEQYF
>-|medium-sized|TRBJ1-1|TRBV20-1
TGCAGTGCTAGGCGGGGGCTATCTGAAGCTTTCTTT
CSARRGLSEAFF
>TRBD1|few|TRBJ2-2|TRBV14
TGTGCCAGCAGCGCAACGACAGGGACCGGGGAGCTGTTTTTT
CASSATTGTGELFF
>TRBD1|once|TRBJ1-5|TRBV7-9
TGTGCCAGCAGCATACTAGGGGGCCAGCCCCAGCATTTT
CASSILGGQPQHF
>TRBD1|-|TRBJ2-7|TRBV5-1
TGCGCCAGCCCTCCCCGGGACAGGGGAGGCGAGCAGTACTTC
CASPPRDRGGEQYF
>-|many|TRBJ1-2|TRBV9
TGTGCCAGCAGCGTAGGCGACTCAAGTTTAGGCTACACCTTC
CASSVGDSSLGYTF
>-|-|TRBJ2-3|TRBV20-1
TGCAGTGCTAGAGATGAGGGAGCGGGCACAGATACGCAGTATTTT
CSARDEGAGTDTQYF
>-|-|TRBJ2-3|TRBV24-1
TGTGCCAGCACAAGGGGACGGGACGGCTACTCTTTT
CASTRGRDGYSF
>-|many|TRBJ1-6|TRBV25-1
TGTGCCAGCAGTGATGACCTCGGGACCCGGAACCCCTATAATTCACCCCTCCACTTT
CASSDDLGTRNPYNSPLHF
>-|-|TRBJ1-1|TRBV6-1
TGTGCCAGCAGTGAATGGGGGGCTGCTGAAGCTTTCTTT
CASSEWGAAEAFF
>TRBD1|-|TRBJ2-1|TRBV29-1
TGCAGCGTTGAAGTAGGTGGGACAGGGGTCAATGAGCAGTTCTTC
CSVEVGGTGVNEQFF
>-|-|TRBJ1-2|TRBV6-6
TGTGCCAGCAGTTCGGGTCAGTCTGGAAACACCTTC
CASSSGQSGNTF
>-|-|TRBJ1-2|TRBV5-6
TGTGCCAGCAGTCGCTTGGGGGGCGGCTACACCTTC
CASSRLGGGYTF
>-|few|TRBJ1-5|TRBV24-1
TGTGCCACCAGTGATATTGGGGGCGATCAGCCCCAGCATTTT
CATSDIGGDQPQHF
>-|-|TRBJ1-2|TRBV15
TGTGCCACCAGCGACCATAGAGAAGGGGAATTCGGTGGCTACACCTTC
CATSDHREGEFGGYTF
>-|-|TRBJ2-7|TRBV2
TGTGCCAGCAGTTTCATACAGGGTGTAAAGCAGTACTTC
CASSFIQGVKQYF
>-|-|TRBJ2-7|TRBV4-2
TGTGCCAGCAGCCAAGGGCAGGGAGTCCACGAGCAGTACTTC
CASSQGQGVHEQYF
>-|many|TRBJ1-1|TRBV7-6
TGTGCCAGCAGCCTTATTCAGGGAGACACTGAAGCTTTCTTT
CASSLIQGDTEAFF
>TRBD2|medium-sized|TRBJ2-7|TRBV20-1
TGCAGTGCTAGTGGAGCGGGAGCCTCGTACGAGCAGTACTTC
CSASGAGASYEQYF
>-|few|TRBJ2-2|TRBV7-9
TGTGCCAGCACCGAAACAAGGACGGGGGAGCTGTTTTTT
CASTETRTGELFF
>-|-|TRBJ1-2|TRBV25-1
TGTGCCAGCAGTCCCCGGACGGGGGGTGGCTACACCTTC
CASSPRTGGGYTF
>-|few|TRBJ2-7|TRBV7-6
TGTGCCAGCAGCTTCAGTGAAGCCGGGGAGCCGGCATCCTACGAGCAGTACTTC
CASSFSEAGEPASYEQYF
>-|-|TRBJ1-5|TRBV4-1
TGCGCCAGCAGCCTAGGATCATTCTACAATCAGCCCCAGCATTTT
CASSLGSFYNQPQHF
>TRBD2|-|TRBJ2-3|TRBV20-1
TGCAGTGCTAGAGATGAGGGAGCGGGAGGGCCAACAGATACGCGGTATTTT
CSARDEGAGGPTDTRYF